Reported below is one T cell receptor (beta chain). Its antigen specificity is not known. Base qualities are not recorded, but no much larger clone differs from it by a single base. The immunoSEQ assay was applied to genomic DNA to generate the TCR beta chain sequences. The authors' analysis ran thus. CDR3 sequences not starting with the conserved framework cysteine at position 104 were manually removed. To get clonality, the normalized Shannon's Diversity Index was subtracted from one, giving values from 0 (maximal diversity) to 1 (oligoclonal). To check whether a given CDR3 had different frequencies in two samples, for example brain versus blood, chi-squared comparison-of-proportions tests were used. Public clonotypes were identified through searches of immuneACCESS, and similarity to known antiviral clonotypes was evaluated with the VDJdb browser. The source is immuneACCESS, and TCRdb retained only in-frame sequences with V and J called. Part of the clones is not carried over; for the studies checked, unresolved V genes explain less than half of this, and the remainder is unexplained. V and J calls and clone size are those listed in that table; D and trimming were worked out from the DNA. The sample data list fewer than 150,000 clones, and 85% to 95% of these were observed just once. The ten largest clones take up about 3.8% of the sample.

Explained via the paper, the time point label denotes: resected brain tissue, or blood drawn just prior to surgery. Surgery cases with the highest brain T cell transcript signatures were selected for TCR beta chain sequencing of brain tissue and, where available, blood. Patients had been treated with at least one anti-epileptic drug before surgery. The TCR-sequenced patients were children whose drug-resistant epilepsy was caused by tuberous sclerosis complex, focal cortical dysplasia, Rasmussen encephalitis or hemimegalencephaly. Blood samples were drawn just before the epilepsy surgery. The Monarch genomic DNA purification kit was used to extract bulk genomic DNA from unsorted brain tissue and whole blood. The sample comes from a study of brain T cells in children with intractable seizures (dated by TCRdb to the early 2020s). Describing the broader study: Resected brain tissue from 53 pediatric epilepsy surgery cases was initially screened for immune gene transcripts with a NanoString immunology panel. About 70% of the 12 selected surgery cases also had pre-surgery blood sequenced, which left four cases with brain tissue only.

The germline V gene (reference sequence) sets CDR1 to LGHDT and CDR2 to YNNKEL. The CDR3 numbers 13 residues from cysteine through phenylalanine. CDR3 DNA only is kept here, 39 bases in frame from base 1. V is reduced by 4 bases and J by 1 base, leaving a spacing of 5 bases between them. The investigation overall reported the following: Because sequencing depth was different between pre-surgery and post-surgery blood, clones absent from the pre-surgery sample may reflect undersampling. The patients' HCMV serostatus was not known, and viral specificity was inferred solely from CDR3 sequence similarity.

The sample consisted of peripheral blood, taken at surgery. The chain uses TRBV3-1 (or the pseudogene TRBV3-2) and TRBJ1-5, with no confident D gene call. The receptor's source is a boy in the first two years of life with hemimegalencephaly and intractable seizures. Read as DNA, the sequence is TGTGCCAGCAGCCCCGACAGCAATCAGCCCCAGCATTTT. Translated, this gives CASSPDSNQPQHF.